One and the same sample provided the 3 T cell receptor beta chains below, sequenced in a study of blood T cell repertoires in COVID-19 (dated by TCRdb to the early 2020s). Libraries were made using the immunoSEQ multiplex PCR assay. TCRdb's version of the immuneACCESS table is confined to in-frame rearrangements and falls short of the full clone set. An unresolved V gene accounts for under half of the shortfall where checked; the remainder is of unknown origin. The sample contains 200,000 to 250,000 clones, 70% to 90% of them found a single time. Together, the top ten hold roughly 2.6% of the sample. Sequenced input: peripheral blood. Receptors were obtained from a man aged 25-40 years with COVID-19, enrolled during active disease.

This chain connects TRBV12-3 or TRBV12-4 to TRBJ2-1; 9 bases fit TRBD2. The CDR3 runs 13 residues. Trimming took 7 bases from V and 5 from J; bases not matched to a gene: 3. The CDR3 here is CASTLAGNNEQFF. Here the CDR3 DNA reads TGTGCCAGCACCCTAGCGGGGAACAATGAGCAGTTCTTC.

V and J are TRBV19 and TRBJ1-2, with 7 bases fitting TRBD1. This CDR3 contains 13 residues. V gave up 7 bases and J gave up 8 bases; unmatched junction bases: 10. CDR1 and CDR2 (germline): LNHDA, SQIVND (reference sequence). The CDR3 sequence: CASNPTQGRGYTF. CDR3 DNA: TGTGCCAGTAACCCCACACAGGGGAGGGGCTACACCTTC.

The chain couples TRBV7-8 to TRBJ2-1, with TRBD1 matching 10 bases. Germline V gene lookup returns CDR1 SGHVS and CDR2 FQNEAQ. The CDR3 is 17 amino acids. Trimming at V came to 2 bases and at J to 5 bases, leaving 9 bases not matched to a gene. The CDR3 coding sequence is TGTGCCAGCAGCTTACTTAGACAGGGGGCTTCCCACAATGAGCAGTTCTTC. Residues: CASSLLRQGASHNEQFF.